These 27 T cell receptor beta chains were sequenced from one sample in a study of T cells after yellow fever vaccination (dated by TCRdb to between 2018 and 2020). Receptor libraries were prepared by 5' RACE. The reads were generated on an Illumina HiSeq 2500. TCRdb reanalyzed the raw reads on its own, using fastp at Q25 for trimming and MiXCR for clone calling, and kept in-frame beta chains. Identical CDR3 protein sequences are pooled into one entry, listed with their most common genes and DNA. For this sample there are roughly 100,000 distinct CDR3 sequences; 8.9% appear just once. In total, the top ten clones hold around 16% of the sample. The treatment or condition label, read with the paper, signifies: live attenuated yellow fever vaccine strain. Sequencing used CD8+ T cells not binding an NS4B(214-222) dextramer, sorted from PBMCs, obtained roughly 15 days after the first yellow fever vaccination. The label giving this sample's cell subset or site can be read as: NS4B epitope dextramer-negative CD8 T cells. All receptors come from a man aged 18 to 29 who received the YFV17D yellow fever vaccine.

This clonotype has just a few counts. This chain links TRBV4-3 with TRBJ2-1; perhaps TRBD2 as D (6 bases). V lost 1 base and J lost 1, with 14 bases in between. The CDR3 runs to 17 residues. CDR1 is LGHNA and CDR2 is YSLEER in the germline V gene. The CDR3 DNA reads TGCGCCAGCAGCCAAGCTCTGGGGGGAGGTTCCTACAATGAGCAGTTCTTC. Amino acids: CASSQALGGGSYNEQFF.

Of note for this clonotype: A single base separates this from a much larger clone, so it may be a read error. This chain links TRBV12-3 or TRBV12-4 with TRBJ1-4; D unresolved. The CDR3 covers 11 residues. Here the CDR3 DNA reads TGTGTCAGCAGCTCTCTGAAAGAACTGTTTTTT. This codes for CVSSSLKELFF.

This clonotype has just a few counts. The V and J genes are TRBV5-6 and TRBJ1-1; D unclear. The CDR3 extends over 14 amino acids. The germline V and J ends were trimmed by 4 bases and 2 bases, with 12 bases remaining between them. Per germline, CDR1 SGHDT and CDR2 YYEEEE. DNA of the CDR3: TGTGCCAGCAGCCAGCAGGAGGATAACACTGAAGCTTTCTTT. Protein: CASSQQEDNTEAFF.

This clonotype turned up a few times. The chain joins TRBV7-9 to TRBJ1-1; D might be TRBD1 (6 bases). Per the germline V gene, CDR1 is SEHNR and CDR2 is FQNEAQ (reference sequence). CDR3 length equals 15 residues. The ends were cut back, 2 bases at V and 1 base at J, with 11 bases in the middle. CDR3 amino acids: CASSLLDSENTEAFF. In nucleotides, the CDR3 is TGTGCCAGCAGCTTATTGGACAGCGAGAACACTGAAGCTTTCTTT.

This clonotype was recorded a few times. V is TRBV12-3 or TRBV12-4 and J is TRBJ2-5; TRBD2 matches 10 bases. With V trimmed by 1 base and J by 2 bases, 7 bases remained unmatched. The CDR3 length is 17 residues. This CDR3 is CASSLVTSGESQETQYF. The DNA for the CDR3 is TGTGCCAGCAGTTTAGTTACTAGCGGGGAATCACAAGAGACCCAGTACTTC.

The rearrangement links TRBV9 to TRBJ1-1; maybe TRBD1 (5 bases). This CDR3 region has 15 residues. Germline V lookup: CDR1 SGDLS, CDR2 YYNGEE. The V and J ends lost 4 bases and 2 bases respectively, with 15 bases between them. In nucleotides, the CDR3 is TGTGCCAGCAGCCCCCGGGGCAGGTTAAACACTGAAGCTTTCTTT. Its protein is CASSPRGRLNTEAFF.

This rearrangement joins TRBV3-1 to TRBJ2-2, with D perhaps given as TRBD1 or TRBD2 (6 bases each). The CDR3 totals 20 residues. Trimming left V 4 bases short and J 0 bases short, with 24 bases between. CDR1 is LGHDT, CDR2 YNNKEL, per germline (reference sequence). The CDR3 sequence is CASSLLRGVAFSANTGELFF. CDR3 nucleotide sequence: TGTGCCAGCAGCCTTTTGAGGGGGGTCGCCTTCTCCGCGAACACCGGGGAGCTGTTTTTT.

Turning to this clonotype: The junction shows a germline mismatch at one end, possibly a read error. The gene calls are TRBV7-6 and TRBJ2-2; D may match TRBD1 or TRBD2 (6 bases each). The germline V gene encodes CDR1 SGHVS and CDR2 FNYEAQ. There are 13 residues in the CDR3. For the CDR3, the DNA is TGTGCCAGCAGCTTAGAGACAGGCGGGGAGCTGGTTTTT. Protein product: CASSLETGGELVF. The whole variable domain, filled in from reference TRBV7-6 and TRBJ2-2, reads GAGVSQSPRYKVTKRGQDVALRCDPISGHVSLYWYRQALGQGPEFLTYFNYEAQQDKSGLPNDRFSAERPEGSISTLTIQRTEQRDSAMYRCASSLETGGELVFGEGSRLTVL.

The CDR3 bases are TGTGCCAGCAGCCCACGGATTCAAGAGACCCAGTACTTC. Translated, it gives CASSPRIQETQYF. The chain employs TRBV5-5 and TRBJ2-5, with D hard to call. With 4 bases removed from V and 2 bases from J, the gap between germline ends came to 9 bases. The CDR3 length is 13 residues. The V gene's germline CDR1 is SGHKS and CDR2 YYEKEE (reference sequence). The whole variable domain, remainder taken from reference TRBV5-5 and TRBJ2-5, is DAGVTQSPTHLIKTRGQQVTLRCSPISGHKSVSWYQQVLGQGPQFIFQYYEKEERGRGNFPDRFSARQFPNYSSELNVNALLLGDSALYLCASSPRIQETQYFGPGTRLLVL.

V and J are TRBV4-3 and TRBJ2-3, with a tentative D call TRBD1 (6 bases). Deletions cut 3 bases from V and 2 bases from J, with 15 bases between. Germline V gives CDR1 LGHNA, CDR2 YSLEER. The CDR3 extends over 16 amino acids. The CDR3 region is CASSQVLGTLTDTQYF. The CDR3 nucleotides read TGCGCCAGCAGCCAGGTTCTCGGGACACTCACAGATACGCAGTATTTT.

The chain recombines TRBV3-1 with TRBJ1-2; 7 bases line up with TRBD1. This CDR3 region has 14 residues. Per germline, CDR1 LGHDT and CDR2 YNNKEL (reference sequence). The V gene end was trimmed by 3 bases and the J gene end by 4 bases; junction bases not matched to a gene: 5. The CDR3 nucleotides are TGTGCCAGCAGCCAGGGACAGCTCCTCTATGGCTACACCTTC. Translated, it gives CASSQGQLLYGYTF.

This clonotype turned up a few times. This chain uses TRBV28 with TRBJ2-1; no reliable D call. Trimming pared 2 bases from V and 0 bases from J, leaving 8 bases between. CDR1 is MDHEN, CDR2 SYDVKM, per germline. CDR3 length: 15 amino acids. In nucleotides, the CDR3 is TGTGCCAGCAGTTTACTGGCAGACTCCTACAATGAGCAGTTCTTC. This sequence encodes CASSLLADSYNEQFF. The full variable domain, in which reference TRBV28 and TRBJ2-1 provide the parts outside the CDR3, is DVKVTQSSRYLVKRTGEKVFLECVQDMDHENMFWYRQDPGLGLRLIYFSYDVKMKEKGDIPEGYSVSREKKERFSLILESASTNQTSMYLCASSLLADSYNEQFFGPGTRLTVL.

The chain links TRBV7-7 to TRBJ2-1, with 7 bases aligning to TRBD2. The germline CDR1 and CDR2 sequences are SSHAT and FNYEAQ (reference sequence). V was pared by 5 bases and J by 7 bases, with 14 bases of the junction left unmatched. The CDR3 extends over 16 amino acids. The chain's CDR3 is CASSPNLAGESNEQFF. The CDR3 nucleotides read TGTGCCAGCAGCCCTAATCTGGCGGGGGAGAGTAATGAGCAGTTCTTC.

V and J are TRBV6-5 and TRBJ2-7, with D maybe TRBD2 (5 bases). Germline loops: CDR1 MNHEY, CDR2 SVGAGI. The CDR3 runs to 14 residues. The CDR3, as DNA: TGTGCTACCCTGGAGATGGAGTGCGGGTACGAGCAGTACGTC. Translated, it gives CATLEMECGYEQYV.

This clonotype was observed many times. This chain links TRBV12-3 or TRBV12-4 with TRBJ1-6, with D tentatively TRBD1 (5 bases). This CDR3 comprises 12 residues. Trimming removed 3 bases at V and 10 bases at J, with 7 bases between. The CDR3 DNA is TGTGCCAGCAGTTTGGGGACCTCACCCCTCCACTTT. Translation gives CASSLGTSPLHF.

This clonotype was picked up a small number of times. This chain uses TRBV20-1 with TRBJ1-1; D is undetermined. Trimming removed 2 bases at V and 11 bases at J, with 12 bases between. The V gene's germline CDR1 is DFQATT and CDR2 SNEGSKA (reference sequence). The CDR3 is made up of 11 amino acids. The CDR3 sequence is CSARMGARAFF. The CDR3 nucleotides are TGCAGTGCTAGAATGGGCGCTCGGGCTTTCTTT.

This sequence joins TRBV15 and TRBJ1-1; maybe TRBD1 (5 bases). Germline loops: CDR1 LNHNV, CDR2 YYDKDF (reference sequence). Trimming took 0 bases from V and 12 from J, leaving 11 bases between them. CDR3 size: 12 residues. This CDR3 reads CATSRDRVGSFF. The CDR3 coding sequence is TGTGCCACCAGCAGAGACAGGGTTGGATCTTTCTTT. Full variable domain (missing parts from reference TRBV15 and TRBJ1-1): DAMVIQNPRYQVTQFGKPVTLSCSQTLNHNVMYWYQQKSSQAPKLLFHYYDKDFNNEADTPDNFQSRRPNTSFCFLDIRSPGLGDTAMYLCATSRDRVGSFFGQGTRLTVV.

About this clonotype: A read error may account for a junction end that differs from germline. This sequence joins TRBV10-3 and TRBJ2-7; TRBD1 might be the D (6 bases). The CDR3 is 13 residues long. CDR1 and CDR2 (germline): ENHRY, SYGVKD. CDR3 sequence (DNA): TGTGCCGTCAGACAGGAATCGGCCTACGAGCAGTACTTC. Translation gives CAVRQESAYEQYF.

The rearrangement uses TRBV7-8 and TRBJ2-5, with 7 bases lining up with TRBD1. V trimming: 2 bases; J trimming: 5 bases; junction bases outside the gene matches: 5. The CDR3 extends over 14 amino acids. The germline gives CDR1 SGHVS, CDR2 FQNEAQ. The CDR3 reads CASSLLQGTETQYF. The DNA of the CDR3 is TGTGCCAGCAGCTTACTACAGGGGACGGAGACCCAGTACTTC. Full variable domain (outside the CDR3, taken from reference TRBV7-8 and TRBJ2-5): GAGVSQSPRYKVAKRGQDVALRCDPISGHVSLFWYQQALGQGPEFLTYFQNEAQLDKSGLPSDRFFAERPEGSVSTLKIQRTQQEDSAVYLCASSLLQGTETQYFGPGTRLLVL.

The rearrangement links TRBV16 to TRBJ1-3; D not certain. The length of the CDR3 is 17 residues. Germline V gives CDR1 KGHSY, CDR2 FQNENV. V lost 0 bases, J lost 0 bases, and 12 bases lay in between. CDR3 nucleotide sequence: TGTGCCAGCAGCCAATCTGGAGAGGCTACCTCTGGAAACACCATATATTTT. As protein: CASSQSGEATSGNTIYF.

This chain joins TRBV7-9 and TRBJ2-3; the D is unclear. The germline V gene has CDR1 SEHNR and CDR2 FQNEAQ (reference sequence). Between the trimmed V and J ends, which lost 5 bases and 4 bases, there was a span of 13 bases. The CDR3 has 14 amino acids. In DNA form, the CDR3 reads TGTGCCAGCAGCCCGAAGGTCTTCTCAGATACGCAGTATTTT. This encodes CASSPKVFSDTQYF.

The CDR3 nucleotides read TGTGCCAGCAGTGAACGGTTAGGCAGGGGAGACACTGAAGCTTTCTTT. This gives the protein CASSERLGRGDTEAFF. The chain uses TRBV25-1 and TRBJ1-1, with D possibly matching TRBD1 (6 bases). Germline loops: CDR1 MGHDK, CDR2 SYGVNS. With 2 bases removed from V and 3 bases from J, the gap between germline ends came to 16 bases. This CDR3 region has 16 residues.

This clonotype was recorded a few times. The J gene is TRBJ2-1, the V gene TRBV27, with a tentative D call TRBD2 (6 bases). Germline CDR1 reads MNHEY; CDR2 reads SMNVEV (reference sequence). This CDR3 contains 16 residues. V was pared by 1 base and J by 0 bases, with 10 bases between. The CDR3 sequence is CASSLYWGDSYNEQFF. In nucleotides, the CDR3 is TGTGCCAGCAGTTTATATTGGGGGGACTCCTACAATGAGCAGTTCTTC.

In nucleotides, the CDR3 is TGCGCCAGCAGCCCCAGGGGGTTTACCTACAATGAGCAGTTCTTC. Protein product: CASSPRGFTYNEQFF. This chain links TRBV5-1 with TRBJ2-1; 7 bases align to TRBD1. The CDR3 length is 15 residues. CDR1 is SGHRS, CDR2 YFSETQ, per germline. The V gene end was trimmed by 4 bases and the J gene end by 2 bases; junction bases not matched to a gene: 6.

The V gene is TRBV7-8, the J gene TRBJ2-5; 7 bases agree with TRBD1. Germline V gene sequence: CDR1 SGHVS, CDR2 FQNEAQ. The CDR3 totals 19 residues. Germline trimming cut 0 bases from V and 2 bases from J; bases unmatched to any gene: 15. DNA of the CDR3: TGTGCCAGCAGCTTAGCGTACTATTTTTTGGGACAGTCACAAGAGACCCAGTACTTC. Amino acids: CASSLAYYFLGQSQETQYF. Together with reference TRBV7-8 and TRBJ2-5, the CDR3 gives the full variable domain: GAGVSQSPRYKVAKRGQDVALRCDPISGHVSLFWYQQALGQGPEFLTYFQNEAQLDKSGLPSDRFFAERPEGSVSTLKIQRTQQEDSAVYLCASSLAYYFLGQSQETQYFGPGTRLLVL.

V is TRBV28 and J is TRBJ2-1, with D perhaps TRBD2 (6 bases). V was trimmed by 6 bases and J by 5 bases, leaving 20 bases between them. This CDR3 contains 16 residues. Germline assignment: CDR1 MDHEN and CDR2 SYDVKM. As DNA, the CDR3 is TGTGCCAGCAGGGAGGGAGCAAGAACGATTAACAATGAGCAGTTCTTC. It specifies CASREGARTINNEQFF. The complete variable domain, with remaining parts taken from reference TRBV28 and TRBJ2-1, reads DVKVTQSSRYLVKRTGEKVFLECVQDMDHENMFWYRQDPGLGLRLIYFSYDVKMKEKGDIPEGYSVSREKKERFSLILESASTNQTSMYLCASREGARTINNEQFFGPGTRLTVL.

The CDR3 protein is CSARDRLRFYEQYF. CDR3 in DNA: TGCAGTGCTAGAGACAGGCTACGCTTCTACGAGCAGTACTTC. The chain couples TRBV20-1 to TRBJ2-7, with D uncertain. Trimming removed 0 bases at V and 3 bases at J, with 12 bases between. This CDR3 is 14 amino acids long. Per germline, CDR1 DFQATT and CDR2 SNEGSKA (reference sequence).